The 9 T cell receptor beta chains presented below share a single source sample, sequenced in a study of blood T cell repertoires in COVID-19. The protocol was immunoSEQ multiplex PCR, while the TCRdb copy is restricted to in-frame clones and leaves out a portion. The sample yields over 75,000 clones, 75% to 90% seen once. Material: peripheral blood. The receptors were sampled from a human donor with active COVID-19. The donor label of this sample is uncertain.

This chain links TRBV11-3 with TRBJ1-1; D is possibly TRBD1 (5 bases). This CDR3 is built from 16 residues. Per germline, CDR1 SGHNT and CDR2 YENEEA. V lost 4 bases and J lost 3, with 18 bases in between. The CDR3 DNA reads as TGTGCCAGCAGCTCAGGAGGGGCTAGGGCGGACACTGAAGCTTTCTTT. Its translation is CASSSGGARADTEAFF.

The DNA of the CDR3 is TGTGCCAGTAGTATAAGTAGTTTCGGGGGAACAGAGACCCAGTACTTC. This sequence encodes CASSISSFGGTETQYF. The chain employs TRBV19 and TRBJ2-5; TRBD2 is a possible D gene (6 bases). CDR1 LNHDA and CDR2 SQIVND come from the germline V gene (reference sequence). V lost 2 bases to trimming and J lost 4 bases, with 17 bases between them. This CDR3 spans 16 amino acids.

This clone has only a few counts. The chain links TRBV12-3 or TRBV12-4 to TRBJ2-3; 7 nucleotides line up with TRBD1. J gave up 3 bases and V 6 bases, and 3 bases lay outside the gene matches. The CDR3 runs to 13 residues. This chain's CDR3 is CASRSQGTDTQYF. In DNA, the CDR3 is TGTGCCAGCAGGTCACAGGGGACAGATACGCAGTATTTT.

The chain joins TRBV6-6 to TRBJ1-2; possibly TRBD1 for D (6 bases). This CDR3 has 14 residues. Germline V gene sequence: CDR1 MNHNY, CDR2 SVGAGI (reference sequence). Trimming shortened V by 2 bases and J by 7 bases, and 14 bases separated the two germline ends. CDR3 bases: TGTGCCAGCAGTTACGGGCAGGGGTATACTGGCTACACCTTC. This codes for CASSYGQGYTGYTF.

V and J are TRBV19 and TRBJ2-5; D gene uncertain. CDR1 is LNHDA and CDR2 is SQIVND in the germline V gene (reference sequence). The CDR3 is made up of 12 amino acids. V lost 5 bases and J 7 bases, leaving 11 bases between the germline ends. CDR3 in DNA: TGTGCCAGTAGTTCACCCACCGGGACCCAGTACTTC. This translates into CASSSPTGTQYF.

This rearrangement joins TRBV7-2 to TRBJ2-7; 7 bases map to TRBD2. Germline values: CDR1 SGHTA, CDR2 FQGNSA. The J segment lost 5 bases and the V segment lost 4 bases, leaving 14 bases of the junction unmatched. The CDR3 consists of 16 residues. Here the CDR3 DNA reads TGTGCCAGCAGCTCCCGGCGCGGAGCGGGGAGAAACGAGCAGTACTTC. Amino acids: CASSSRRGAGRNEQYF.

The rearrangement links TRBV7-8 to TRBJ1-2; 10 positions match TRBD1. Germline V gives CDR1 SGHVS, CDR2 FQNEAQ. The CDR3 loop spans 15 amino acids. Trimming took 1 base from V and 5 from J; bases not matched to a gene: 4. DNA of the CDR3: TGTGCCAGCAGCTTAGGAGGGGACAGGGGTTATGGCTACACCTTC. Amino acid sequence: CASSLGGDRGYGYTF.

The J gene is TRBJ2-6, the V gene TRBV4-3; TRBD1 matches 7 bases. This CDR3 region has 19 residues. Germline V CDR1 and CDR2: LGHNA, YSLEER. The trim removed 0 bases at V and 2 bases at J, leaving 10 bases unmatched. CDR3 sequence: CASSQDVTFTGAGANVLTF. The DNA for the CDR3 is TGCGCCAGCAGCCAAGATGTTACTTTTACAGGGGCTGGGGCCAACGTCCTGACTTTC.

The V gene is TRBV6-5, the J gene TRBJ2-7; TRBD1 matches at 9 bases. The germline CDR1 and CDR2 sequences are MNHEY and SVGAGI. The CDR3 covers 15 residues. Trimming cost V 6 bases and J 3 bases; bases outside gene matches: 9. CDR3 coding DNA: TGTGCCAGCAGCCTCGACAGGGGGGCCCTCTACGAGCAGTACTTC. Translation gives CASSLDRGALYEQYF.